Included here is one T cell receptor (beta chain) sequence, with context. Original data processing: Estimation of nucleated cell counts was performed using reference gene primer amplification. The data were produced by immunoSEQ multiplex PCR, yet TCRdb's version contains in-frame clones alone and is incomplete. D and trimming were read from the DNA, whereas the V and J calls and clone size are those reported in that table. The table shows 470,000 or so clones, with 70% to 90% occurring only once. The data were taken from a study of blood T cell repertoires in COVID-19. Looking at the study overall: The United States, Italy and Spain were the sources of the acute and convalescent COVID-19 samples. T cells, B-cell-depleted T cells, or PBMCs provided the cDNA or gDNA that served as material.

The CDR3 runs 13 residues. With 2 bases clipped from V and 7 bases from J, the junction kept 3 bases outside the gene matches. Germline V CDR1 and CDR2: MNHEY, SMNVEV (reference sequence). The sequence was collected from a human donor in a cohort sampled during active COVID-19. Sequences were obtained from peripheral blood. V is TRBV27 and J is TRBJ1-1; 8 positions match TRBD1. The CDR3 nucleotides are TGTGCCAGCAGTTTACCTGGGACAGGTGAAGCTTTCTTT. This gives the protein CASSLPGTGEAFF.